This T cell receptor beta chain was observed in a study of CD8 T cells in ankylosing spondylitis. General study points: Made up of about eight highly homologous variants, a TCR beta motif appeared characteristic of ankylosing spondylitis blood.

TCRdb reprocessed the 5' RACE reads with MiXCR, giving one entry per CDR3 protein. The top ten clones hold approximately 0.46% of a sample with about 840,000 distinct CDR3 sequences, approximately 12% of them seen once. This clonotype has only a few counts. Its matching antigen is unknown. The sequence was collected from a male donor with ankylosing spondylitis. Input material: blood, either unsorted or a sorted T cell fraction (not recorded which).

CDR3 nucleotides: TGTGCCAGCTCGCCGGGGCTTAATTCACCCCTCCACTTT. This sequence encodes CASSPGLNSPLHF. The chain uses TRBV18 and TRBJ1-6, with D possibly matching TRBD1 (5 bases). CDR3 size: 13 residues. From germline, CDR1 is KGHSH and CDR2 LQKENI. Trimming pared 6 bases from V and 6 bases from J, leaving 9 bases between.